A single sample is the source of the 25 T cell receptor beta chains below, sequenced in a study of metastatic and nonmetastatic thyroid tumors. Until they underwent thyroid surgery, no patient had received any treatment. Using MiXCR, TCRdb re-called clones from the PCR reads. This table holds 15,000 to 20,000 clones, 22% found once. Sequencing was carried out using adjacent normal tissue. All receptors come from a female donor with papillary thyroid cancer or a benign thyroid nodule (not recorded which). Some clones in this sample may be carry-over from other donors' samples.

This clone was seen a few times. This chain connects TRBV19 to TRBJ1-4; 8 nucleotides match TRBD1. The CDR3 has 14 amino acids. V dropped 7 bases and J dropped 4; count of bases not matched to a gene: 5. Germline lookup yields CDR1 LNHDA and CDR2 SQIVND (reference sequence). CDR3 bases: TGTGCCAGTAAATCCGGGACAGGTAATGAAAAACTGTTTTTT. Encoded protein: CASKSGTGNEKLFF.

The rearrangement joins TRBV20-1 to TRBJ1-2; D possibly corresponds to TRBD1 (5 bases). V was shortened by 0 bases and J by 8 bases, with 10 bases between the two germline ends. The CDR3 length is 12 residues. CDR1 is DFQATT and CDR2 is SNEGSKA in the germline V gene (reference sequence). CDR3 loop: CSARDKGLGYTF. The CDR3 coding sequence is TGCAGTGCTAGAGATAAGGGGTTGGGCTACACCTTC.

This clone occurred many times. The chain joins TRBV19 to TRBJ1-1; D is unclear. CDR3 length: 11 amino acids. Germline loops: CDR1 LNHDA, CDR2 SQIVND (reference sequence). The V and J ends lost 3 bases and 4 bases respectively, with 3 bases between them. The CDR3 region has the DNA TGTGCCAGTAGTATGGGCACTGAAGCTTTCTTT. This sequence encodes CASSMGTEAFF. Drawing the rest from reference TRBV19 and TRBJ1-1, the complete variable domain is DGGITQSPKYLFRKEGQNVTLSCEQNLNHDAMYWYRQDPGQGLRLIYYSQIVNDFQKGDIAEGYSVSREKKESFPLTVTSAQKNPTAFYLCASSMGTEAFFGQGTRLTVV.

The rearrangement joins TRBV11-3 to TRBJ2-7, with no clear D. V was clipped by 1 base and J by 5 bases, with 12 bases between them. In germline, CDR1 is SGHNT, CDR2 YENEEA. The CDR3 extends over 14 amino acids. CDR3 amino acids: CASSLAGREDEQYF. CDR3 DNA: TGTGCCAGCAGCTTAGCGGGCAGAGAGGACGAGCAGTACTTC. Looking up the rest from reference TRBV11-3 and TRBJ2-7 gives the full variable domain: EAGVVQSPRYKIIEKKQPVAFWCNPISGHNTLYWYLQNLGQGPELLIRYENEEAVDDSQLPKDRFSAERLKGVDSTLKIQPAELGDSAVYLCASSLAGREDEQYFGPGTRLTVT.

CDR3 loop: CASSYSHANTGELFF. CDR3 bases: TGTGCCAGCAGCTACAGCCATGCGAACACCGGGGAGCTGTTTTTT. The chain combines TRBV7-6 with TRBJ2-2; unclear D gene. The CDR3 is 15 residues long. Trimming took off 4 bases at V and 0 bases at J, with 9 bases between the two ends. The germline V gene has CDR1 SGHVS and CDR2 FNYEAQ.

This chain connects TRBV20-1 to TRBJ2-1, with D tentatively TRBD2 (5 bases). The CDR3 extends over 16 amino acids. CDR1 DFQATT and CDR2 SNEGSKA come from the germline V gene (reference sequence). Trimming took off 0 bases at V and 5 bases at J, with 17 bases between the two ends. This chain's CDR3 is CSARDRRLLFHNEQFF. The CDR3 DNA follows: TGCAGTGCTAGAGATCGGAGACTACTATTCCACAATGAGCAGTTCTTC.

J is TRBJ2-2 and V is TRBV5-1; 15 nucleotides align to TRBD2. CDR1 is SGHRS and CDR2 is YFSETQ in the germline V gene. CDR3 length: 18 amino acids. V lost 4 bases and J lost 3; bases outside the gene matches: 7. CDR3 loop: CASSPGLAGGLYTGELFF. Here the CDR3 DNA reads TGCGCCAGCAGCCCCGGACTAGCGGGAGGGTTGTACACCGGGGAGCTGTTTTTT. The full variable domain, rest sourced from reference TRBV5-1 and TRBJ2-2, is KAGVTQTPRYLIKTRGQQVTLSCSPISGHRSVSWYQQTPGQGLQFLFEYFSETQRNKGNFPGRFSGRQFSNSRSEMNVSTLELGDSALYLCASSPGLAGGLYTGELFFGEGSRLTVL.

By share of the sample, this clone is large. The gene calls are TRBV9 and TRBJ2-3, with 9 nucleotides matching TRBD2. Unmatched junction bases numbered 6, after V lost 7 bases and J lost 3 bases. In germline, CDR1 is SGDLS, CDR2 YYNGEE. The CDR3 spans 14 residues. The CDR3 DNA follows: TGTGCCAGCGCTGATAGCGGGAGAACAGATACGCAGTATTTT. Encoded protein: CASADSGRTDTQYF.

The chain joins TRBV28 to TRBJ1-4; tentatively, D is TRBD1 (5 bases). V dropped 5 bases and J dropped 5 bases, with 6 bases sitting between them. This CDR3 contains 12 residues. Germline-derived CDR1 and CDR2 are MDHEN and SYDVKM. CDR3 in amino acids: CASSDRNEKLFF. CDR3 bases: TGTGCCAGCAGTGACAGAAATGAAAAACTGTTTTTT.

This clone was observed many times. The chain couples TRBV11-2 to TRBJ2-7; D is uncertain. The CDR3 loop spans 14 amino acids. The germline V and J ends were trimmed by 1 base and 4 bases, with 11 bases remaining between them. The germline CDR1 and CDR2 sequences are SGHAT and FQNNGV. CDR3 loop: CASSLGSSAYEQYF. CDR3 DNA: TGTGCCAGCAGCTTAGGGTCGTCCGCTTACGAGCAGTACTTC.

In the case of this clone: Other nucleotide sequences from this sample produce the same CDR3. The chain employs TRBV20-1 and TRBJ2-3; either TRBD1 or TRBD2 may supply D (6 bases each). The CDR3 totals 16 residues. Trimming took 0 bases from V and 3 from J, leaving 16 bases between them. Per germline, CDR1 DFQATT and CDR2 SNEGSKA (reference sequence). The CDR3 here is CSARDPLGGRTDTQYF. In nucleotides, the CDR3 is TGCAGTGCTAGAGACCCCCTTGGGGGGCGGACAGATACGCAGTATTTT.

The genes are TRBV27 and TRBJ1-2; D unresolved. The germline CDR1 and CDR2 sequences are MNHEY and SMNVEV (reference sequence). Trimming cost V 4 bases and J 0 bases, with 3 bases left between them. This CDR3 comprises 12 residues. CDR3 DNA: TGTGCCAGCAGTTCAACTAACTATGGCTACACCTTC. It is translated as CASSSTNYGYTF.

This clone was picked up a small number of times. The J gene is TRBJ2-1, the V gene TRBV27, with 7 bases matching TRBD2. Trimming cost V 4 bases and J 7 bases; bases outside gene matches: 4. The germline V gene encodes CDR1 MNHEY and CDR2 SMNVEV (reference sequence). The CDR3 has 13 residues. CDR3 residues: CASSSGGGNEQFF. CDR3 nucleotides: TGTGCCAGCAGTTCCGGGGGAGGGAATGAGCAGTTCTTC.

This clone was seen more than once but under ten times. The gene calls are TRBV28 and TRBJ2-6, with D possibly TRBD1 on 6 matching bases. There are 19 residues in the CDR3. Looked up from germline, CDR1 is MDHEN and CDR2 is SYDVKM. V was trimmed by 2 bases and J by 1 base, leaving 18 bases between them. The CDR3, as DNA: TGTGCCAGCAGTTTACAACGAGTCAGGGGCCCGTCTGGGGCCAACGTCCTGACTTTC. Protein sequence: CASSLQRVRGPSGANVLTF.

This rearrangement joins TRBV10-3 to TRBJ1-5, with D possibly TRBD1 on 5 matching bases. Germline V gives CDR1 ENHRY, CDR2 SYGVKD. This CDR3 has 17 amino acids. V lost 7 bases and J 0 bases, leaving 19 bases between the germline ends. The CDR3 region has the DNA TGTGCCATCAAATCGAAGAGGGAGGGGTATAGCAATCAGCCCCAGCATTTT. Amino acid sequence: CAIKSKREGYSNQPQHF.

This clone was recorded once. The chain is built from TRBV11-1 and TRBJ2-1, with 10 bases aligning to TRBD2. The V segment lost 4 bases and the J segment 8 bases; nucleotides outside the gene matches: 17. The CDR3 length is 18 residues. Germline loops: CDR1 SGHAT, CDR2 FQDESV (reference sequence). The CDR3, as DNA: TGTGCCAGCAGCTCTCCACTCGGCCTAGCGGGAGTTGAGGATGAGCAGTTCTTC. Amino acid sequence: CASSSPLGLAGVEDEQFF.

The V gene is TRBV6-1, the J gene TRBJ2-7, with D perhaps assigned TRBD1 or TRBD2 (5 bases each). In germline, CDR1 is MNHNS, CDR2 SASEGT. This CDR3 comprises 14 residues. Deletions cut 5 bases from V and 2 bases from J, with 13 bases between. This CDR3 is CASSPRDGTYEQYF. The DNA of the CDR3 is TGTGCCAGCAGTCCCCGGGACGGAACCTACGAGCAGTACTTC.

This clone was counted many times. The chain uses TRBV6-1 and TRBJ2-3; no clear D. In germline, CDR1 is MNHNS, CDR2 SASEGT. The CDR3 totals 17 residues. V was shortened by 2 bases and J by 0 bases, with 15 bases between the two germline ends. DNA for the CDR3: TGTGCCAGCAGTGAACCGCCGACGGGTCCTAGCACAGATACGCAGTATTTT. This codes for CASSEPPTGPSTDTQYF.

This chain links TRBV4-1 with TRBJ1-5; TRBD1 matches at 8 bases. The ends lost 4 bases at V and 5 bases at J; junction bases unmatched: 4. The germline V gene has CDR1 MGHRA and CDR2 YSYEKL. This CDR3 has 14 residues. The chain's CDR3 is CASSLDRGYQPQHF. Here the CDR3 DNA reads TGCGCCAGCAGCCTAGACAGGGGTTATCAGCCCCAGCATTTT.

Here the CDR3 DNA reads TGTGCCAGCAAGAGGAGTGGGAAAACCCACCTCGAGCAGTACTTC. It specifies CASKRSGKTHLEQYF. The V call is TRBV27, the J call TRBJ2-7; no clear D. With 7 bases removed from V and 6 bases from J, the gap between germline ends came to 22 bases. The CDR3 extends over 15 amino acids. Germline CDR1 MNHEY, CDR2 SMNVEV (reference sequence).

In the case of this clone: One junction end does not reproduce the germline sequence, and a read error may be involved. V is TRBV25-1 and J is TRBJ1-2; D remains ambiguous. In germline, CDR1 is MGHDK, CDR2 SYGVNS. CDR3 length: 13 residues. CDR3 DNA sequence: TGTCCCAGCAGTGACCTCGGACGAAATGGCTACACCTTC. Protein: CPSSDLGRNGYTF.

The chain recombines TRBV9 with TRBJ2-1; D unresolved. CDR1 SGDLS and CDR2 YYNGEE come from the germline V gene. The V end lost 4 bases, the J end lost 6 bases, and 17 bases lay between the germline ends. The CDR3 totals 15 residues. As DNA, the CDR3 is TGTGCCAGCAGCCCTGGCGGTGGGAATGGCAATGAGCAGTTCTTC. Translated, it gives CASSPGGGNGNEQFF.

Only a few counts were recorded for this clone. The chain links TRBV20-1 to TRBJ1-2; D is perhaps TRBD1 (5 bases). The CDR3 is 13 amino acids. Germline loops: CDR1 DFQATT, CDR2 SNEGSKA (reference sequence). Between the trimmed V and J ends, which lost 6 bases and 6 bases, there was a span of 17 bases. CDR3 bases: TGCAGTGCACAGGTTCCAGCTATTGATGGCTACACCTTC. Translation: CSAQVPAIDGYTF.

This clone was counted between two and nine times. This chain connects TRBV7-8 to TRBJ2-7, with 10 bases identical to TRBD1. The CDR3 extends over 17 amino acids. CDR1 and CDR2 from the germline V gene are SGHVS and FQNEAQ. J gave up 3 bases and V 1 base, and 9 bases lay outside the gene matches. The CDR3 region has the DNA TGTGCCAGCAGCTTAGTAGGAGCCGGGACAGGGGACTACGAGCAGTACTTC. It translates to CASSLVGAGTGDYEQYF.

This clone appeared many times. The sample contains more than one DNA sequence encoding this CDR3. The gene calls are TRBV5-1 and TRBJ1-1; no definite D call. This CDR3 comprises 12 residues. Per germline, CDR1 SGHRS and CDR2 YFSETQ. V shed 6 bases and J shed 1 base, with 7 bases lying between them. CDR3 residues: CASIGANTEAFF. CDR3 sequence (DNA): TGCGCCAGCATCGGAGCGAACACTGAAGCTTTCTTT. Looking up the rest from reference TRBV5-1 and TRBJ1-1 gives the full variable domain: KAGVTQTPRYLIKTRGQQVTLSCSPISGHRSVSWYQQTPGQGLQFLFEYFSETQRNKGNFPGRFSGRQFSNSRSEMNVSTLELGDSALYLCASIGANTEAFFGQGTRLTVV.